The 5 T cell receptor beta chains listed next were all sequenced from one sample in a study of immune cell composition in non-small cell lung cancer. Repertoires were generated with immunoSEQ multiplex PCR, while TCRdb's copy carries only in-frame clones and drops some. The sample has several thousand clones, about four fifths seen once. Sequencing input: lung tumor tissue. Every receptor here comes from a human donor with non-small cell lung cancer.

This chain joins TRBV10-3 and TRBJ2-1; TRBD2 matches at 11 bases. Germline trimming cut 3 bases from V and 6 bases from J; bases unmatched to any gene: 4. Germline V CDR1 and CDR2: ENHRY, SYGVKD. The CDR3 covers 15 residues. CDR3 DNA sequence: TGTGCCATCAGTGAAAGACTAGCGGGGACCAATGAGCAGTTCTTC. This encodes CAISERLAGTNEQFF.

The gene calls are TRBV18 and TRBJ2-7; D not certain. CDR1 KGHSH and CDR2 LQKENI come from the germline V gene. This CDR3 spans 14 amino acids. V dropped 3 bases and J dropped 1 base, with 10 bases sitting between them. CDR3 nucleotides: TGTGCCAGCTCACCGGGCAGGTCTTCCTACGAGCAGTACTTC. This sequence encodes CASSPGRSSYEQYF. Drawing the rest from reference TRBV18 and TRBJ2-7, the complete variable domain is NAGVMQNPRHLVRRRGQEARLRCSPMKGHSHVYWYRQLPEEGLKFMVYLQKENIIDESGMPKERFSAEFPKEGPSILRIQQVVRGDSAAYFCASSPGRSSYEQYFGPGTRLTVT.

Here the CDR3 DNA reads TGTGCCAGCAGCACCAACTTCGAAAAACTGTTTTTT. It is translated as CASSTNFEKLFF. This chain links TRBV28 with TRBJ1-4; D is undetermined. CDR3 length: 12 amino acids. The germline gives CDR1 MDHEN, CDR2 SYDVKM. Between the trimmed V and J ends, which lost 6 bases and 8 bases, there was a span of 10 bases. The full variable domain, with the rest looked up from reference TRBV28 and TRBJ1-4, is DVKVTQSSRYLVKRTGEKVFLECVQDMDHENMFWYRQDPGLGLRLIYFSYDVKMKEKGDIPEGYSVSREKKERFSLILESASTNQTSMYLCASSTNFEKLFFGSGTQLSVL.

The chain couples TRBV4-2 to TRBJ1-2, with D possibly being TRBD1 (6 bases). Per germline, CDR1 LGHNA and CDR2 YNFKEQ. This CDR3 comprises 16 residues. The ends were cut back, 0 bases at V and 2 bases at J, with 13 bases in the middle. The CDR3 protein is CASSQDPGQTNYGYTF. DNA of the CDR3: TGTGCCAGCAGCCAAGATCCCGGACAGACCAACTATGGCTACACCTTC.

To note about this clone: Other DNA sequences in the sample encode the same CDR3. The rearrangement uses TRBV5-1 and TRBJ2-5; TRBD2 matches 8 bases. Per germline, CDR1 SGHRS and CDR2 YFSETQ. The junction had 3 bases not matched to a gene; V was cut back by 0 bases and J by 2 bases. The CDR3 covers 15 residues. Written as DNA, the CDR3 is TGCGCCAGCAGCTTGGGGGGGACTAGACAAGAGACCCAGTACTTC. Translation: CASSLGGTRQETQYF.